These 15 T cell receptor beta chains share one sample of origin, sequenced in a study of cytomegalovirus exposure and HLA in healthy donors (dated by TCRdb to 2015 to 2018). The library was prepared using the immunoSEQ multiplex PCR assay. The multiplex PCR relied on a mix of 60 forward primers for TCR Vbeta segments and 13 reverse primers for TCR Jbeta segments. TCRdb mirrors the immuneACCESS table, restricted to in-frame sequences. Some clones are absent from its copies; in checked studies, under half trace to an unresolved V gene, and the reason for the others is unknown. The sample yields about 250,000 clones; 70% to 90% were counted once. The ten largest clones capture around 0.23% of the sample. Sample: PBMCs. The receptor source for this set is a girl aged 2 to 10 in good health and CMV-seronegative.

The chain uses TRBV5-6 and TRBJ1-3; D is perhaps TRBD1 (5 bases). CDR1 and CDR2 from the germline V gene are SGHDT and YYEEEE. This CDR3 has 16 residues. V was shortened by 3 bases and J by 0 bases, with 13 bases between the two germline ends. In DNA, the CDR3 is TGTGCCAGCAGCTGGGGGGACCGACCCTCTGGAAACACCATATATTTT. It is translated as CASSWGDRPSGNTIYF.

The CDR3 region is CASRRDRQSGNTIYF. Here the CDR3 DNA reads TGTGCCAGCAGACGGGACAGGCAGTCAGGAAACACCATATATTTT. The chain joins TRBV6-5 to TRBJ1-3; the match to TRBD1 covers 8 bases. The germline gives CDR1 MNHEY, CDR2 SVGAGI. V lost 6 bases to trimming and J lost 4 bases; unmatched junction nucleotides: 8. The CDR3 consists of 15 residues.

This chain links TRBV7-9 with TRBJ2-5; TRBD1 aligns across 8 bases. V lost 3 bases and J lost 4; bases outside the gene matches: 13. Looked up from germline, CDR1 is SEHNR and CDR2 is FQNEAQ (reference sequence). This CDR3 comprises 17 residues. The CDR3 sequence: CASSLEPRGLRGETQYF. CDR3 nucleotides: TGTGCCAGCAGCTTGGAACCCAGGGGGCTGAGAGGAGAGACCCAGTACTTC.

The chain combines TRBV9 with TRBJ2-5; a weak D match, TRBD1 (5 bases). The CDR3 consists of 15 residues. The germline V gene has CDR1 SGDLS and CDR2 YYNGEE. V dropped 4 bases and J dropped 0 bases, with 13 bases sitting between them. CDR3: CASSLGASYQETQYF. The CDR3 coding sequence is TGTGCCAGCAGCCTTGGGGCCTCGTACCAAGAGACCCAGTACTTC. The full variable domain, with the rest looked up from reference TRBV9 and TRBJ2-5, is DSGVTQTPKHLITATGQRVTLRCSPRSGDLSVYWYQQSLDQGLQFLIQYYNGEERAKGNILERFSAQQFPDLHSELNLSSLELGDSALYFCASSLGASYQETQYFGPGTRLLVL.

V usage is TRBV7-9 and J usage is TRBJ1-2, with 9 bases lining up with TRBD1. Germline assignment: CDR1 SEHNR and CDR2 FQNEAQ (reference sequence). V lost 5 bases and J lost 3; bases outside the gene matches: 7. CDR3 size: 15 residues. The CDR3, as DNA: TGTGCCAGCAGCCCCGGACAGGGGTGGGACTATGGCTACACCTTC. Residues: CASSPGQGWDYGYTF.

The chain joins TRBV19 to TRBJ1-6; D gene uncertain. This CDR3 comprises 15 residues. In germline, CDR1 is LNHDA, CDR2 SQIVND (reference sequence). V lost 3 bases to trimming and J lost 3 bases, with 9 bases between them. The CDR3 nucleotides are TGTGCCAGTAGTATTCTCCCTATCTATAATTCACCCCTCCACTTT. This codes for CASSILPIYNSPLHF.

The rearrangement links TRBV5-8 to TRBJ1-2; TRBD1 matches 7 bases. Unmatched junction bases numbered 1, after V lost 0 bases and J lost 5 bases. Germline CDR1 SGHTS, CDR2 YDEGEE. CDR3 size: 13 residues. CDR3 coding DNA: TGTGCCAGCAGCTTGGACAGGGGATATGGCTACACCTTC. As protein: CASSLDRGYGYTF. Based on the CDR3 plus reference TRBV5-8 and TRBJ1-2, the full variable domain is EAGVTQSPTHLIKTRGQQATLRCSPISGHTSVYWYQQALGLGLQFLLWYDEGEERNRGNFPPRFSGRQFPNYSSELNVNALELEDSALYLCASSLDRGYGYTFGSGTRLTVV.

The J gene is TRBJ2-1, the V gene TRBV5-1, with 10 bases identical to TRBD2. V shed 1 base and J 4 bases; nucleotides not matched to a gene: 2. Germline V lookup: CDR1 SGHRS, CDR2 YFSETQ. CDR3 length: 15 residues. CDR3 DNA sequence: TGCGCCAGCAGCTTGTTTAGCGGGGGGTACAATGAGCAGTTCTTC. Translation: CASSLFSGGYNEQFF. Combining the CDR3 with reference TRBV5-1 and TRBJ2-1 gives the whole variable domain KAGVTQTPRYLIKTRGQQVTLSCSPISGHRSVSWYQQTPGQGLQFLFEYFSETQRNKGNFPGRFSGRQFSNSRSEMNVSTLELGDSALYLCASSLFSGGYNEQFFGPGTRLTVL.

In its sample, this clone was seen once. This rearrangement joins TRBV6-1 to TRBJ1-3; maybe TRBD1 (5 bases). Trimming took off 2 bases at V and 2 bases at J, with 19 bases between the two ends. This CDR3 comprises 18 residues. Germline V CDR1 and CDR2: MNHNS, SASEGT. CDR3 residues: CASSEPIALSRAGNTIYF. CDR3 DNA sequence: TGTGCCAGCAGTGAACCCATTGCCTTAAGCAGGGCTGGAAACACCATATATTTT.

The chain employs TRBV7-2 and TRBJ2-1; 13 bases agree with TRBD2. The length of the CDR3 is 16 residues. From germline, CDR1 is SGHTA and CDR2 FQGNSA. The trim removed 4 bases at V and 8 bases at J, leaving 8 bases unmatched. CDR3 nucleotides: TGTGCCAGCAGCTCCACCGGGACTAGCGGGAAGCATGAGCAGTTCTTC. This codes for CASSSTGTSGKHEQFF.

This rearrangement joins TRBV19 to TRBJ1-2; 8 bases map to TRBD1. This CDR3 spans 13 amino acids. After removal of 6 bases from V and 5 bases from J, the junction contained 5 bases not matched to a gene. Germline V gives CDR1 LNHDA, CDR2 SQIVND (reference sequence). CDR3 in amino acids: CASRPTGDYGYTF. CDR3 DNA sequence: TGTGCCAGTAGGCCGACAGGGGATTATGGCTACACCTTC.

The chain is built from TRBV10-2 and TRBJ2-5; D is possibly TRBD1 (5 bases). Trimming removed 4 bases at V and 3 bases at J, with 15 bases between. The CDR3 length is 15 residues. The germline V gene encodes CDR1 WSHSY and CDR2 SAAADI. CDR3 region: CASSVKGPYKETQYF. DNA for the CDR3: TGCGCCAGCAGTGTTAAGGGGCCGTACAAAGAGACCCAGTACTTC.

The chain employs TRBV6-1 and TRBJ1-5; a possible D gene is TRBD1 (5 bases). V lost 1 base and J 7 bases, leaving 11 bases between the germline ends. Germline V gene sequence: CDR1 MNHNS, CDR2 SASEGT. This CDR3 region has 14 residues. The CDR3 region has the DNA TGTGCCAGCAGTGAAGTCGGGGGAGCCCAGCCCCAGCATTTT. Amino acids: CASSEVGGAQPQHF.

The CDR3 DNA reads TGTGCCTGGAGTGTACTAGCGGGAGGGCCCGATACGCAGTATTTT. The encoded protein is CAWSVLAGGPDTQYF. The V call is TRBV30, the J call TRBJ2-3, with TRBD2 matching 13 bases. The V and J ends lost 0 bases and 6 bases, in that order; junction bases with no gene match: 3. Germline lookup yields CDR1 GTSNPN and CDR2 SVGIG (reference sequence). This CDR3 has 15 amino acids.

Of note for this clone: This same CDR3 is encoded by further DNA sequences in the sample. V gene TRBV30 combines with J gene TRBJ2-7; TRBD2 aligns across 7 bases. Germline lookup yields CDR1 GTSNPN and CDR2 SVGIG (reference sequence). V dropped 3 bases and J dropped 3; count of bases not matched to a gene: 14. The CDR3 has 16 amino acids. In nucleotides, the CDR3 is TGTGCCTGGAGAATACAGGCTAGCGGTGTGGACTACGAGCAGTACTTC. Amino acids: CAWRIQASGVDYEQYF.